This passage covers 3 T cell receptor beta chains from one sample sequenced in a study of shared clonotypes between healthy human individuals. Generated by immunoSEQ multiplex PCR, the TCRdb table keeps only in-frame clones and is missing some. This sample has roughly 2.5 million clones, with more than 90% found just once. The sequenced sample consisted of naive CD4+ T cells sorted from blood. Subset in this sample: CD45RA+ positively selected. These receptors were collected from a young man in good health.

The chain links TRBV7-8 to TRBJ1-2, with unresolved D. Germline V gene sequence: CDR1 SGHVS, CDR2 FQNEAQ. The CDR3 loop spans 13 amino acids. Trimming took off 1 base at V and 6 bases at J, with 9 bases between the two ends. The CDR3 is CASSLDTTDGYTF. Written as DNA, the CDR3 is TGTGCCAGCAGCTTAGATACCACGGATGGCTACACCTTC.

The chain links TRBV4-3 to TRBJ2-5; 8 bases are a match to TRBD1. Germline CDR1 is LGHNA and CDR2 is YSLEER. The CDR3 spans 17 residues. J gave up 5 bases and V 1 base, and 12 bases lay outside the gene matches. CDR3 coding DNA: TGCGCCAGCAGCCAAGCACCCGCGACAGGGGTCGGCGAGACCCAGTACTTC. It is translated as CASSQAPATGVGETQYF.

The V gene is TRBV19, the J gene TRBJ2-3, with 9 positions matching TRBD2. Germline values: CDR1 LNHDA, CDR2 SQIVND (reference sequence). V lost 6 bases and J lost 3; bases outside the gene matches: 13. This CDR3 contains 17 residues. In DNA form, the CDR3 reads TGTGCCAGTAGATCGGGAGCCTCGGCGGGAGGGACAGATACGCAGTATTTT. It encodes CASRSGASAGGTDTQYF.